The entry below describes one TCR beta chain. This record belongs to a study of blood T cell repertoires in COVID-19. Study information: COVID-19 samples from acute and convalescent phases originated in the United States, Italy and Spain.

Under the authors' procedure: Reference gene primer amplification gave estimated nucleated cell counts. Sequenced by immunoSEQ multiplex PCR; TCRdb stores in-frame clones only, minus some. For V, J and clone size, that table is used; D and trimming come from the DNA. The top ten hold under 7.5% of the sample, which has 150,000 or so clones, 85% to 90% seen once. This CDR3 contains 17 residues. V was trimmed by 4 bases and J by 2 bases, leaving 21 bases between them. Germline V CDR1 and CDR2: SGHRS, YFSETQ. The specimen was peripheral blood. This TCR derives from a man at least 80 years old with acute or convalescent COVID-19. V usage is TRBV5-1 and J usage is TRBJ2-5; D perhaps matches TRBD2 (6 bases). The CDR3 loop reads CASSLNPTGTSQETQYF. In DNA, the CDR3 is TGCGCCAGCAGCCTTAACCCGACCGGGACTTCACAAGAGACCCAGTACTTC.